This T cell receptor beta chain is from a study of T cells in localized non-small cell lung cancer. Study-level findings and limits: An association was observed between higher blood T cell density and longer overall survival. Adjacent lung tissue had a median about 60 of the top 100 clones found in the tumor. Tumor trailed uninvolved adjacent lung in T cell clonality, which peaked there.

Produced via immunoSEQ multiplex PCR; TCRdb's table is partial and in-frame only. The sample lists tens of thousands of clones; 70% to 90% were seen once. V gave up 0 bases and J gave up 5 bases, with 5 bases separating them. CDR1 SGHNT and CDR2 YENEEA come from the germline V gene. The length of the CDR3 is 13 residues. About this clone: Antigen: not known.

The input for sequencing was peripheral blood, taken before any cancer treatment. The V and J genes are TRBV11-3 and TRBJ1-5; no clear D. The origin of this receptor is a woman aged 40-69 years with stage I lung adenocarcinoma. The CDR3 DNA follows: TGTGCCAGCAGCTTAGATAGAGATCAGCCCCAGCATTTT. Protein: CASSLDRDQPQHF.